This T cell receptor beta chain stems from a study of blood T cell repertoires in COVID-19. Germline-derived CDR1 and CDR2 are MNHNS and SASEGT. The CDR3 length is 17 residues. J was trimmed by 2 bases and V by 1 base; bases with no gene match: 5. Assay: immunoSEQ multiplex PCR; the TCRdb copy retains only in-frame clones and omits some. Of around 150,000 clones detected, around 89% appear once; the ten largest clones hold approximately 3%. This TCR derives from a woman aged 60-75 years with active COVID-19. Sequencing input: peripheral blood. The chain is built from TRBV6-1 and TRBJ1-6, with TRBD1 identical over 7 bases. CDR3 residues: CASSEVQGYPYNSPLHF. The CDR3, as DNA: TGTGCCAGCAGTGAAGTACAGGGGTACCCCTATAATTCACCCCTCCACTTT.